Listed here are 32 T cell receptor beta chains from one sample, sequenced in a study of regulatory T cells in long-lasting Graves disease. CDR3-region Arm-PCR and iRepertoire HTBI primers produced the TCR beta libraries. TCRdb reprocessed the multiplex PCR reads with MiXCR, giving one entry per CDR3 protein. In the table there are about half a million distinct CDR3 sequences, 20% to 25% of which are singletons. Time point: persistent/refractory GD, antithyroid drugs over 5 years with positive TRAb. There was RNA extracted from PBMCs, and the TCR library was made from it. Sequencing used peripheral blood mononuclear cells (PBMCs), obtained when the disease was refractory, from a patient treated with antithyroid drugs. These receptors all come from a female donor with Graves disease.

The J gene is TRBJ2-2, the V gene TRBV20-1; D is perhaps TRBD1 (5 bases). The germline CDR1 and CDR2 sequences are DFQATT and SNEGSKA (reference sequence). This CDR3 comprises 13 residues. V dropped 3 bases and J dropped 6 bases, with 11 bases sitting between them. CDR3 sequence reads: CSASTRGAGELFF. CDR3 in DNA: TGCAGTGCTAGCACAAGGGGTGCCGGGGAGCTGTTTTTT.

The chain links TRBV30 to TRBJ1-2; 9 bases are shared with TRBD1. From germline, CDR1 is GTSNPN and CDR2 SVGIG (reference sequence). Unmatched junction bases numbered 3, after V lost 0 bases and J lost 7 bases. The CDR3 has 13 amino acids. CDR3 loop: CAWSVQGALGYTF. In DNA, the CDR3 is TGTGCCTGGAGTGTACAGGGGGCGCTTGGCTACACCTTC.

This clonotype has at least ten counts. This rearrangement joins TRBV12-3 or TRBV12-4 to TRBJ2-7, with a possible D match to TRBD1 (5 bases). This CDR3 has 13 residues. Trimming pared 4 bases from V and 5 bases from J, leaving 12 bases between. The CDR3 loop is CASSYSGRNEQYF. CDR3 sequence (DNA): TGTGCCAGCAGTTACTCAGGGCGTAACGAGCAGTACTTC.

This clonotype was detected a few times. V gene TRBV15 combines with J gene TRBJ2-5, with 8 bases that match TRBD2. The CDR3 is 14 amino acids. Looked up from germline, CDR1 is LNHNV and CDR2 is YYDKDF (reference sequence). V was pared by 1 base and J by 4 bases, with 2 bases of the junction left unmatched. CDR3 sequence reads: CATSRGLAGETQYF. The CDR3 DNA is TGTGCCACCAGCAGAGGCCTAGCGGGAGAGACCCAGTACTTC.

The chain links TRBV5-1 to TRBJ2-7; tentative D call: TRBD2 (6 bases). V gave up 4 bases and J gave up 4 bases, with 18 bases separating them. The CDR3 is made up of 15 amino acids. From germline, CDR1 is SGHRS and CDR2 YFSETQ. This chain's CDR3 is CASSPLPGLSYEQYF. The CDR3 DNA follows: TGCGCCAGCAGCCCCCTGCCGGGACTCTCATACGAGCAGTACTTC.

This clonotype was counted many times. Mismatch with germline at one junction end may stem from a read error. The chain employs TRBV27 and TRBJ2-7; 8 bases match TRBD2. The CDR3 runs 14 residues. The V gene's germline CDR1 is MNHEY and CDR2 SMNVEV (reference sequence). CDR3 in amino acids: CASSLSGSSYEQCF. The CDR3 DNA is TGTGCCAGCAGTTTGAGCGGGAGTTCCTACGAGCAGTGCTTC.

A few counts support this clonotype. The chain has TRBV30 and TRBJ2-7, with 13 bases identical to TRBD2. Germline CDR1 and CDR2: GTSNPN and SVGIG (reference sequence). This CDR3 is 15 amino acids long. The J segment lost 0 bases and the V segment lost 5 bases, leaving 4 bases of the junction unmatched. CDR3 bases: TGTGCCTGGCAGGGACTAGCGGGGTTCTCCTACGAGCAGTACTTC. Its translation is CAWQGLAGFSYEQYF. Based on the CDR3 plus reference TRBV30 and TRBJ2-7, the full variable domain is SQTIHQWPATLVQPVGSPLSLECTVEGTSNPNLYWYRQAAGRGLQLLFYSVGIGQISSEVPQNLSASRPQDRQFILSSKKLLLSDSGFYLCAWQGLAGFSYEQYFGPGTRLTVT.

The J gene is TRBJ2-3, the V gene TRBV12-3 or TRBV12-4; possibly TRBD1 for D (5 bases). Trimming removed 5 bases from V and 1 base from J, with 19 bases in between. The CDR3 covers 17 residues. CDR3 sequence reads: CASSDSSSFPGTDTQYF. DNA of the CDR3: TGTGCCAGCAGTGACAGCTCATCCTTCCCCGGCACAGATACGCAGTATTTT.

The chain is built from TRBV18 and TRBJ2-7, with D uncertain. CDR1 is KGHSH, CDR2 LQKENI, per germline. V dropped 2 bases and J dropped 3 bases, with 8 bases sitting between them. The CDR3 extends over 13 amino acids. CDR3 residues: CASSPRQLYEQYF. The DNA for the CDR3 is TGTGCCAGCTCACCAAGACAACTCTACGAGCAGTACTTC.

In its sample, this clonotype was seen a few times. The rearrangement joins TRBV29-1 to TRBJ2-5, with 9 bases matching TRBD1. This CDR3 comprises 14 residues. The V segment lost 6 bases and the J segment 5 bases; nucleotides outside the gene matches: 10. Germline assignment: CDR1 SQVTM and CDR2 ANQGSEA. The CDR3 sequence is CSVDTLTGGETQYF. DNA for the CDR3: TGCAGCGTCGACACCCTGACAGGGGGGGAGACCCAGTACTTC.

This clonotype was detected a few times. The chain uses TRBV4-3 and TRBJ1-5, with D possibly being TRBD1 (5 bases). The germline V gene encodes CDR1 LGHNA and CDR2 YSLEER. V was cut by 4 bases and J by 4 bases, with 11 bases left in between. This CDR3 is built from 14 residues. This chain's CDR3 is CASSPLQVNQPQHF. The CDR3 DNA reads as TGCGCCAGCAGCCCTTTACAGGTAAATCAGCCCCAGCATTTT.

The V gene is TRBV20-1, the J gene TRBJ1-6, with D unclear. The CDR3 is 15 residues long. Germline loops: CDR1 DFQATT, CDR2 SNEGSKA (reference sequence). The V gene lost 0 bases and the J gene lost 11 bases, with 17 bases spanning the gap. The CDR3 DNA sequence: TGCAGTGCTAGAGATATGGGCTTTCTTAGGACACCCCTCCACTTT. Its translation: CSARDMGFLRTPLHF.

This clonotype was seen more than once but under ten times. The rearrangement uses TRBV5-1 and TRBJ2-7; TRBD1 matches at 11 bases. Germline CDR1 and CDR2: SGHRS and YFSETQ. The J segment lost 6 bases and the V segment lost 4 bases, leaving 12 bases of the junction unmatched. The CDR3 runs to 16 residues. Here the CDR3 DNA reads TGCGCCAGCAGCGCCGGACAGGGGGCCGTAGCGGGCGAGCAGTACTTC. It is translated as CASSAGQGAVAGEQYF. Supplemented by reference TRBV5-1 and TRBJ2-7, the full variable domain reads KAGVTQTPRYLIKTRGQQVTLSCSPISGHRSVSWYQQTPGQGLQFLFEYFSETQRNKGNFPGRFSGRQFSNSRSEMNVSTLELGDSALYLCASSAGQGAVAGEQYFGPGTRLTVT.

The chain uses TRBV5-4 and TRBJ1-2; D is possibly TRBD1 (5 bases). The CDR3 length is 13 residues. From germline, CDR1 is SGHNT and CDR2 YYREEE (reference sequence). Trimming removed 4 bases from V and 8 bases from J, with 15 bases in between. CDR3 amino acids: CASSETGALGYTF. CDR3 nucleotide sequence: TGTGCCAGCAGCGAAACCGGGGCACTAGGCTACACCTTC.

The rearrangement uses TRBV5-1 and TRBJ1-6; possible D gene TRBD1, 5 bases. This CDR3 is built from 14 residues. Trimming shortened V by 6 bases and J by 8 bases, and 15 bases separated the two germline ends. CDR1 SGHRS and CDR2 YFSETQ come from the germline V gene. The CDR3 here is CASKTEGPHSPLHF. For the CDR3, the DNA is TGCGCCAGCAAAACTGAGGGGCCGCATTCACCCCTCCACTTT.

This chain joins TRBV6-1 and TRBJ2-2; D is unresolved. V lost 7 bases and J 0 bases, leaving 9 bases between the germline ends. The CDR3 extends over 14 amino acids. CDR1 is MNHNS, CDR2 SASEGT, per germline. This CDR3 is CASTKQANTGELFF. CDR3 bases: TGTGCCAGCACAAAACAAGCGAACACCGGGGAGCTGTTTTTT.

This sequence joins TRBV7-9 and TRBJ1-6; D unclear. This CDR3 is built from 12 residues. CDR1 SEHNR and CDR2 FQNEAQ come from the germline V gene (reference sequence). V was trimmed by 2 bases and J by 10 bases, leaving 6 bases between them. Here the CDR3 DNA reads TGTGCCAGCAGCTTAACACGCTCACCCCTCCACTTT. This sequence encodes CASSLTRSPLHF.

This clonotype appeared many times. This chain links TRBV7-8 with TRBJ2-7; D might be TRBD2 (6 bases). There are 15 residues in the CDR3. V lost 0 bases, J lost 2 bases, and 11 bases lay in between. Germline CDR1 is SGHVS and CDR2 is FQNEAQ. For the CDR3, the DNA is TGTGCCAGCAGCTTAGCGAGGCTAGCGACCTACGAGCAGTACTTC. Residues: CASSLARLATYEQYF. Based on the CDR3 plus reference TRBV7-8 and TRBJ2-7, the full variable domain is GAGVSQSPRYKVAKRGQDVALRCDPISGHVSLFWYQQALGQGPEFLTYFQNEAQLDKSGLPSDRFFAERPEGSVSTLKIQRTQQEDSAVYLCASSLARLATYEQYFGPGTRLTVT.

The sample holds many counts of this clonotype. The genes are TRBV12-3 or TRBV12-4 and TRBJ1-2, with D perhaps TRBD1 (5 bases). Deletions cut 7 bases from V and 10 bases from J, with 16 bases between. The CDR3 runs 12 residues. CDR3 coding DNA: TGTGCCAGCAACCAAGGGGCAGCGGTCTACACCTTC. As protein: CASNQGAAVYTF.

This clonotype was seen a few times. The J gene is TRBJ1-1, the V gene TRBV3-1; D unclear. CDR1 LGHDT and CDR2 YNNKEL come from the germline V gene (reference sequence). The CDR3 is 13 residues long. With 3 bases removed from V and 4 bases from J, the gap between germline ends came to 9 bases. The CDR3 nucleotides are TGTGCCAGCAGCCAGGGGTTAGCCACTGAAGCTTTCTTT. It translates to CASSQGLATEAFF.

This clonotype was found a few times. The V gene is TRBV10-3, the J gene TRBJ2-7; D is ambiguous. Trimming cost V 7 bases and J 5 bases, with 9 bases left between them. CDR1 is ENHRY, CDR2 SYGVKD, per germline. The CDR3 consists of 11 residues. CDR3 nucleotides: TGTGCCATCAAGACACGAGACGAGCAGTACTTC. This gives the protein CAIKTRDEQYF.

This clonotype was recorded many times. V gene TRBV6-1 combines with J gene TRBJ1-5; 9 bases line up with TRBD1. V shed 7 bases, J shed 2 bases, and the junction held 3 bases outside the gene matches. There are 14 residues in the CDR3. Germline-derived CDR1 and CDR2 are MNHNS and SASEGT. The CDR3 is CASKQGAGNQPQHF. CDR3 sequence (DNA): TGTGCCAGCAAACAGGGGGCTGGCAATCAGCCCCAGCATTTT.

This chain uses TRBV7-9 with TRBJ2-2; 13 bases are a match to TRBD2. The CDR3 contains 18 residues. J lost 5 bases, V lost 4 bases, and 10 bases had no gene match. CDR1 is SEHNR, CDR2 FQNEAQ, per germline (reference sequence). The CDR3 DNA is TGTGCCAGCAGCTCCTGGACTAGCGGGGGAGGTAGGACCGGGGAGCTGTTTTTT. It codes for CASSSWTSGGGRTGELFF. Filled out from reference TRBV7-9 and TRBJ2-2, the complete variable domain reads DTGVSQNPRHKITKRGQNVTFRCDPISEHNRLYWYRQTLGQGPEFLTYFQNEAQLEKSRLLSDRFSAERPKGSFSTLEIQRTEQGDSAMYLCASSSWTSGGGRTGELFFGEGSRLTVL.

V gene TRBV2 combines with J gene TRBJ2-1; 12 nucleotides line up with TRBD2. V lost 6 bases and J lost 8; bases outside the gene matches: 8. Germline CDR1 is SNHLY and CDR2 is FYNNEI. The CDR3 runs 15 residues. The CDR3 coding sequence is TGTGCCAGCAGCCGACTAGCGGGAGCGGGGGATGAGCAGTTCTTC. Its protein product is CASSRLAGAGDEQFF.

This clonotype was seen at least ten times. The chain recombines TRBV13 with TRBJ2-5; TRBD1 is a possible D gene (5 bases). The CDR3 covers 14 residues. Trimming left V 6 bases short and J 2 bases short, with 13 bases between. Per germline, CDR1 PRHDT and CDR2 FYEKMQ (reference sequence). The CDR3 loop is CASSFNQGQETQYF. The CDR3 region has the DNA TGTGCCAGCAGTTTTAATCAGGGACAAGAGACCCAGTACTTC.

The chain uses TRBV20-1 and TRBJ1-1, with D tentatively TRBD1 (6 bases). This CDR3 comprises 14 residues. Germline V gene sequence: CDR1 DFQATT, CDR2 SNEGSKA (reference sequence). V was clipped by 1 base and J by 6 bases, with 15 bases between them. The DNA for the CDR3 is TGCAGTGCTAGAGCCCCCGTAGGGGGGTCTGAAGCTTTCTTT. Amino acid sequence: CSARAPVGGSEAFF.

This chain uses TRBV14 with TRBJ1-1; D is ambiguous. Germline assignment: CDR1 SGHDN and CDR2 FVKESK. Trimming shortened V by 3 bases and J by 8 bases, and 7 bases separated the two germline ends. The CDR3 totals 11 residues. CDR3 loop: CASSHALEAFF. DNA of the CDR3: TGTGCCAGCAGCCACGCCTTAGAAGCTTTCTTT. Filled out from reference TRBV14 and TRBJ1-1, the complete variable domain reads EAGVTQFPSHSVIEKGQTVTLRCDPISGHDNLYWYRRVMGKEIKFLLHFVKESKQDESGMPNNRFLAERTGGTYSTLKVQPAELEDSGVYFCASSHALEAFFGQGTRLTVV.

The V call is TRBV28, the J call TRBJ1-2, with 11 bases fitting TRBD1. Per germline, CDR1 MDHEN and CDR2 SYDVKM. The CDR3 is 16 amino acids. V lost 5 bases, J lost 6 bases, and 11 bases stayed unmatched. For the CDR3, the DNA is TGTGCCAGCAGTAAACCCGGGACAGGGGGGCCCGATGGCTACACCTTC. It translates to CASSKPGTGGPDGYTF.

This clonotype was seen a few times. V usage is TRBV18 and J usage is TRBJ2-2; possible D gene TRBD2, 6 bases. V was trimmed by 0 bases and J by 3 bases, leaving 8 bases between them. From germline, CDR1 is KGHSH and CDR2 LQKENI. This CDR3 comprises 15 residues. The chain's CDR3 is CASSPPREDTGELFF. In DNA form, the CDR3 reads TGTGCCAGCTCACCACCCAGGGAGGACACCGGGGAGCTGTTTTTT.

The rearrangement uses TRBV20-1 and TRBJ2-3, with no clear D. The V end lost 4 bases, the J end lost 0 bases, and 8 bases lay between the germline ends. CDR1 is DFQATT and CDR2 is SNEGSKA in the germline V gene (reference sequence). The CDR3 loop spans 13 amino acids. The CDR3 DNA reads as TGCAGTGCTATAAGGCCGAGCACAGATACGCAGTATTTT. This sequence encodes CSAIRPSTDTQYF.

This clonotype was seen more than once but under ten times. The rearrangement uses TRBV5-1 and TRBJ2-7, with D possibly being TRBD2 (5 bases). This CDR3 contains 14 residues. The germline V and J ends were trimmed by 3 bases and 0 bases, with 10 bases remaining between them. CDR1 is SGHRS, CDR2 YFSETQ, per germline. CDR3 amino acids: CASSSGILSYEQYF. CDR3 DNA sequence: TGCGCCAGCAGCTCGGGGATCCTCTCCTACGAGCAGTACTTC.

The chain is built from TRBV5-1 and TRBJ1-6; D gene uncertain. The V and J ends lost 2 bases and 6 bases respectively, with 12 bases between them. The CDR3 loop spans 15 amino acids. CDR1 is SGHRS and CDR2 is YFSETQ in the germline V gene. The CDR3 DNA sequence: TGCGCCAGCAGCTTAAATTTTGGAGTTAATTCACCCCTCCACTTT. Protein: CASSLNFGVNSPLHF.